These 7 T cell receptor beta chains originate from one sample sequenced in a study of early T cells in non-severe SARS-CoV-2 infection (dated by TCRdb to 2020 to 2023). Libraries were made using 5' RACE. Data came from a NextSeq 500. In-frame beta chains were kept once TCRdb had trimmed the public reads at Q25 with fastp and called clones with MiXCR. Here each entry gathers all rows of one CDR3 protein and keeps the most common genes and DNA. The sample table contains some 23,000 distinct CDR3 sequences; only one count was recorded for roughly 5% of them. The ten largest clones add up to about 10% of the sample. The sequenced sample consisted of whole blood. The receptors here all came from an adult who was a healthcare worker with PCR-confirmed SARS-CoV-2 infection or an uninfected control (not recorded which).

By share, this clonotype ranks as medium-sized. V gene TRBV6-5 combines with J gene TRBJ2-2; 12 positions agree with TRBD2. The germline V gene encodes CDR1 MNHEY and CDR2 SVGAGI. This CDR3 is 20 amino acids long. J gave up 2 bases and V 5 bases, and 15 bases lay outside the gene matches. DNA for the CDR3: TGTGCCAGCAGTCAGATTCGACTAGCGGGAGTTACGGGTAACACCGGGGAGCTGTTTTTT. This encodes CASSQIRLAGVTGNTGELFF.

This clonotype was observed many times. The chain carries TRBV4-1 and TRBJ2-7; D is unclear. This CDR3 contains 15 residues. Trimming took 0 bases from V and 5 from J, leaving 14 bases between them. CDR1 is MGHRA, CDR2 YSYEKL, per germline. The CDR3 loop reads CASSQDPGPSDEQYV. CDR3 in DNA: TGCGCCAGCAGCCAAGATCCGGGTCCCTCTGACGAGCAGTACGTC.

This clonotype occurred many times. V usage is TRBV7-2 and J usage is TRBJ2-1; 7 bases map to TRBD1. Trimming cost V 4 bases and J 6 bases; bases outside gene matches: 6. Germline values: CDR1 SGHTA, CDR2 FQGNSA. The CDR3 totals 14 residues. The CDR3 region is CASSSDRVGNEQFF. The DNA of the CDR3 is TGTGCCAGCAGCTCTGACAGGGTGGGCAATGAGCAGTTCTTC.

By its share, this clonotype is large. J is TRBJ2-1 and V is TRBV4-3, with 14 bases fitting TRBD2. Germline assignment: CDR1 LGHNA and CDR2 YSLEER. V was pared by 3 bases and J by 8 bases, with 3 bases of the junction left unmatched. CDR3 size: 15 residues. CDR3 loop: CASSQTSGRADEQFF. As DNA, the CDR3 is TGCGCCAGCAGCCAGACTAGCGGGAGGGCCGATGAGCAGTTCTTC.

This clonotype was found many times. The chain uses TRBV30 and TRBJ2-1; 7 bases are a match to TRBD2. There are 17 residues in the CDR3. V dropped 0 bases and J dropped 4; count of bases not matched to a gene: 12. Germline V lookup: CDR1 GTSNPN, CDR2 SVGIG (reference sequence). The CDR3 here is CAWSVFSGRPNYNEQFF. The CDR3 DNA sequence: TGTGCCTGGAGTGTGTTCTCCGGGAGGCCCAATTACAATGAGCAGTTCTTC.

This clonotype was picked up a small number of times. This rearrangement joins TRBV7-3 to TRBJ2-2, with TRBD2 identical over 12 bases. CDR3 size: 15 residues. Germline-derived CDR1 and CDR2 are SGHTA and FQGTGA. Germline trimming cut 5 bases from V and 8 bases from J; bases unmatched to any gene: 6. The chain's CDR3 is CASSARTSGIGELFF. CDR3 in DNA: TGTGCCAGCAGCGCCAGGACTAGCGGGATTGGGGAGCTGTTTTTT.

The table lists this clonotype with many counts. The chain recombines TRBV10-1 with TRBJ1-1, with D possibly being TRBD1 (6 bases). Germline CDR1 is WNHNN and CDR2 is SYGVQD (reference sequence). V dropped 6 bases and J dropped 13 bases, with 27 bases sitting between them. This CDR3 region has 15 residues. The CDR3 loop reads CASRPSGARNGKLFF. CDR3 DNA sequence: TGCGCCAGCAGGCCGTCGGGGGCCCGGAACGGGAAGCTTTTCTTT.